The 29 T cell receptor beta chains below all came from one sample that was sequenced in a study of T cells in Graves' hyperthyroidism and ophthalmopathy. TCR beta CDR3 regions were amplified from RNA. RT-PCR in the first round (using the HTBI primer set) targeted the TCR CDR3. TCRdb fed the multiplex PCR reads into MiXCR, producing one record per CDR3 protein. The sample holds roughly 500,000 distinct CDR3 sequences; about 46% are singletons and the top ten take 44%. The sample taken for sequencing was peripheral blood or thyroid tissue (not recorded which). Every receptor here comes from an adult woman with Graves' disease, either hyperthyroidism or ophthalmopathy (not recorded which).

V is TRBV7-8 and J is TRBJ2-5; D is unresolved. The V gene's germline CDR1 is SGHVS and CDR2 FQNEAQ. V was shortened by 5 bases and J by 1 base, with 17 bases between the two germline ends. CDR3 length: 16 residues. This CDR3 is CASSLHSSLGQETQYF. The CDR3 nucleotides are TGTGCCAGCAGCCTGCACTCGTCCTTGGGCCAAGAGACCCAGTACTTC.

Only one count was recorded for this clonotype. Given the absence of the conserved phenylalanine or tryptophan at the CDR3 end, a read error is likely. The limits of the CDR3 on the DNA are not certain, so only TCRdb's listed CDR3 is given. The V and J genes are TRBV7-2 and TRBJ1-1. Inclusive of both ends, the CDR3 amounts to 8 amino acids. Germline CDR1 SGHTA, CDR2 FQGNSA. This CDR3 reads CASSLIFS.

The chain carries TRBV7-2 and TRBJ1-5; the D is unclear. This CDR3 has 15 amino acids. Trimming pared 5 bases from V and 3 bases from J, leaving 14 bases between. In germline, CDR1 is SGHTA, CDR2 FQGNSA. The CDR3 sequence: CASSPRWQYNQPQHF. Written as DNA, the CDR3 is TGTGCCAGCAGCCCAAGGTGGCAGTACAATCAGCCCCAGCATTTT.

This chain uses TRBV9 with TRBJ1-1; weak D call: TRBD1 (5 bases). The V end lost 3 bases, the J end lost 1 base, and 10 bases lay between the germline ends. The germline V gene has CDR1 SGDLS and CDR2 YYNGEE. CDR3 length: 14 amino acids. Here the CDR3 DNA reads TGTGCCAGCAGCGAGGGACTCAGGAACACTGAAGCTTTCTTT. Amino acids: CASSEGLRNTEAFF. Complete variable domain (other parts from reference TRBV9 and TRBJ1-1): DSGVTQTPKHLITATGQRVTLRCSPRSGDLSVYWYQQSLDQGLQFLIQYYNGEERAKGNILERFSAQQFPDLHSELNLSSLELGDSALYFCASSEGLRNTEAFFGQGTRLTVV.

The chain couples TRBV5-1 to TRBJ1-2; a possible D gene is TRBD1 (5 bases). Per the germline V gene, CDR1 is SGHRS and CDR2 is YFSETQ. V was shortened by 4 bases and J by 6 bases, with 13 bases between the two germline ends. The CDR3 covers 13 residues. The CDR3 DNA is TGCGCCAGCAGCCGGAACGGGGACGATGGCTACACCTTC. Protein product: CASSRNGDDGYTF.

This clonotype was found many times. This chain joins TRBV7-9 and TRBJ1-2, with D possibly TRBD1 on 6 matching bases. Deletions cut 0 bases from V and 6 bases from J, with 11 bases between. CDR1 and CDR2 from the germline V gene are SEHNR and FQNEAQ (reference sequence). The CDR3 consists of 14 residues. The CDR3 nucleotides are TGTGCCAGCAGCTTAGCTACCCGACAGGATGGCTACACCTTC. Protein sequence: CASSLATRQDGYTF.

The table lists this clonotype with a few counts. The V call is TRBV15, the J call TRBJ1-2; no reliable D call. CDR3 length equals 15 residues. CDR1 LNHNV and CDR2 YYDKDF come from the germline V gene (reference sequence). Trimming stripped 3 bases from V and 7 bases from J, with 18 bases between. Here the CDR3 reads CATSSTGFLSGGYTF. The CDR3 DNA reads TGTGCCACCAGCAGCACCGGGTTTCTCTCCGGTGGCTACACCTTC.

This clonotype came up once. The J gene is TRBJ1-2, the V gene TRBV10-3; D is uncertain. This CDR3 comprises 16 residues. Germline V CDR1 and CDR2: ENHRY, SYGVKD. Trimming took 2 bases from V and 4 from J, leaving 17 bases between them. The CDR3 loop is CAISEVVVSGSYGYTF. DNA for the CDR3: TGTGCCATCAGTGAGGTGGTAGTATCGGGGAGCTATGGCTACACCTTC.

This clonotype has a count of ten or more. The V gene is TRBV20-1, the J gene TRBJ1-1; 7 nucleotides align to TRBD1. CDR3 length equals 11 residues. The germline gives CDR1 DFQATT, CDR2 SNEGSKA (reference sequence). In DNA, the CDR3 is TGCAGGGGACAGCAAAAAGGTGAAGCTTTCTTT. Translated: CRGQQKGEAFF.

J is TRBJ2-7 and V is TRBV29-1; D not resolved. The CDR3 has 14 amino acids. The germline V gene has CDR1 SQVTM and CDR2 ANQGSEA. Trimming cost V 1 base and J 3 bases, with 13 bases left between them. Here the CDR3 DNA reads TGCAGCGTTGAAGGTGGGCAGGCTAACTACGAGCAGTACTTC. It specifies CSVEGGQANYEQYF.

The J gene is TRBJ2-7, the V gene TRBV2, with D perhaps matching TRBD1 or TRBD2 (5 bases each). The CDR3 sequence is 13 residues long. Germline V gene data show CDR1 as SNHLY and CDR2 as FYNNEI. The ends were cut back, 6 bases at V and 9 bases at J, with 18 bases in the middle. CDR3 protein: CASRETNEGWQYF. The CDR3 region has the DNA TGTGCCAGCAGGGAAACTAACGAGGGGTGGCAGTACTTC.

This clonotype appeared many times. The chain employs TRBV10-2 and TRBJ2-7; D perhaps matches TRBD2 (6 bases). Between the trimmed V and J ends, which lost 2 bases and 5 bases, there was a span of 10 bases. This CDR3 region has 13 residues. CDR1 and CDR2 from the germline V gene are WSHSY and SAAADI. The DNA for the CDR3 is TGCGCCAGCAGTGAGCCGACGGGGGACGAGCAGTACTTC. Amino acid sequence: CASSEPTGDEQYF.

The chain is built from TRBV19 and TRBJ1-5; D unclear. V shed 6 bases and J shed 9 bases, with 15 bases lying between them. The germline CDR1 and CDR2 sequences are LNHDA and SQIVND (reference sequence). The CDR3 has 13 residues. CDR3 loop: CASRTGRELPQHF. The CDR3, as DNA: TGTGCCAGTAGGACGGGGAGGGAACTGCCCCAGCATTTT.

This sequence joins TRBV2 and TRBJ2-7, with TRBD2 matching 11 bases. The CDR3 totals 14 residues. From germline, CDR1 is SNHLY and CDR2 FYNNEI. V lost 5 bases to trimming and J lost 7 bases; unmatched junction nucleotides: 7. The chain's CDR3 is CASSFIRTSGEQYF. CDR3 coding DNA: TGTGCCAGCAGTTTCATCAGGACTAGCGGGGAGCAGTACTTC.

To note about this clonotype: At one end the junction does not follow the germline gene, possibly because of a read error. This chain links TRBV5-1 with TRBJ2-5; D unresolved. CDR1 SGHRS and CDR2 YFSETQ come from the germline V gene. The CDR3 runs 13 residues. The CDR3 coding sequence is TGCGCCAGCAGCTTGGATAGTGCAGAGGCCCAGTACTTC. Translating gives CASSLDSAEAQYF.

This clonotype was seen only once. This chain links TRBV7-6 with TRBJ2-2, with 11 bases lining up with TRBD1. There are 16 residues in the CDR3. Per the germline V gene, CDR1 is SGHVS and CDR2 is FNYEAQ. J gave up 5 bases and V 5 bases, and 7 bases lay outside the gene matches. The CDR3 region is CASSLGQGASTGELFF. In nucleotides, the CDR3 is TGTGCCAGCAGCCTCGGACAGGGGGCGAGTACCGGGGAGCTGTTTTTT.

The chain uses TRBV4-3 and TRBJ1-4, with D hard to call. The CDR3 length is 15 residues. Germline CDR1 and CDR2: LGHNA and YSLEER. The V gene lost 1 base and the J gene lost 4 bases, with 10 bases spanning the gap. The CDR3 coding sequence is TGCGCCAGCAGCCAAGTCTCGGCAAGTAATGAAAAACTGTTTTTT. Translating it yields CASSQVSASNEKLFF.

This clonotype was seen a handful of times. This chain joins TRBV24-1 and TRBJ2-7, with 10 bases matching TRBD1. The CDR3 is 14 residues long. V shed 4 bases and J 5 bases; nucleotides not matched to a gene: 4. The germline CDR1 and CDR2 sequences are KGHDR and SFDVKD. CDR3: CATSDPGTGDEQYF. The CDR3 DNA reads as TGTGCCACCAGTGACCCCGGGACAGGGGACGAGCAGTACTTC.

The J gene is TRBJ1-1, the V gene TRBV7-9, with D unresolved. Germline values: CDR1 SEHNR, CDR2 FQNEAQ (reference sequence). The CDR3 spans 11 residues. Trimming shortened V by 6 bases and J by 4 bases, and 6 bases separated the two germline ends. The DNA for the CDR3 is TGTGCCAGCAGTTGGGTCACTGAAGCTTTCTTT. It yields the protein CASSWVTEAFF.

The rearrangement uses TRBV29-1 and TRBJ1-1; D is uncertain. Between the trimmed V and J ends, which lost 4 bases and 0 bases, there was a span of 15 bases. The CDR3 is 15 residues long. CDR1 SQVTM and CDR2 ANQGSEA come from the germline V gene. CDR3 DNA: TGCAGCGTTGCCCGCACCGATTCTATGAACACTGAAGCTTTCTTT. Translation gives CSVARTDSMNTEAFF.

This clonotype was recorded a few times. The chain joins TRBV5-1 to TRBJ1-4; TRBD1 might be the D (6 bases). CDR3 length equals 15 residues. The V end was cut by 1 base, the J end by 6 bases, with 13 bases between. Germline CDR1 SGHRS, CDR2 YFSETQ. The CDR3 sequence: CASSLLGGTDEKLFF. The CDR3 DNA reads TGCGCCAGCAGCTTGCTGGGGGGCACGGATGAAAAACTGTTTTTT.

This clonotype was counted many times. This chain joins TRBV19 and TRBJ2-7, with D perhaps matching TRBD1 or TRBD2 (5 bases each). The CDR3 is 13 amino acids. The ends were cut back, 9 bases at V and 4 bases at J, with 16 bases in the middle. Germline CDR1 is LNHDA and CDR2 is SQIVND (reference sequence). CDR3 region: CASSGAAGYEQYF. CDR3 bases: TGTGCCAGCAGTGGGGCGGCGGGTTACGAGCAGTACTTC. Looking up the rest from reference TRBV19 and TRBJ2-7 gives the full variable domain: DGGITQSPKYLFRKEGQNVTLSCEQNLNHDAMYWYRQDPGQGLRLIYYSQIVNDFQKGDIAEGYSVSREKKESFPLTVTSAQKNPTAFYLCASSGAAGYEQYFGPGTRLTVT.

The table lists this clonotype with a few counts. The rearrangement uses TRBV7-6 and TRBJ2-7; a possible D gene is TRBD1 (5 bases). The CDR3 extends over 15 amino acids. The ends were cut back, 1 base at V and 6 bases at J, with 16 bases in the middle. Germline V CDR1 and CDR2: SGHVS, FNYEAQ. As DNA, the CDR3 is TGTGCCAGCAGCTTAGAGGTCTCAGGGTCCGGCGAGCAGTACTTC. Its translation is CASSLEVSGSGEQYF.

This clonotype occurred many times. The chain links TRBV20-1 to TRBJ2-5; 8 nucleotides align to TRBD2. Germline V gives CDR1 DFQATT, CDR2 SNEGSKA (reference sequence). The CDR3 covers 15 residues. The ends lost 3 bases at V and 0 bases at J; junction bases unmatched: 6. The DNA for the CDR3 is TGCAGTGCTAGCCCAACTAGCGGAGACCAAGAGACCCAGTACTTC. Translation gives CSASPTSGDQETQYF.

This sequence joins TRBV19 and TRBJ1-5; D gene unclear. The V end lost 5 bases, the J end lost 3 bases, and 8 bases lay between the germline ends. The CDR3 is 13 residues long. Germline lookup yields CDR1 LNHDA and CDR2 SQIVND (reference sequence). The CDR3 region is CASSGPYNQPQHF. CDR3 nucleotide sequence: TGTGCCAGTAGTGGGCCTTACAATCAGCCCCAGCATTTT.

V is TRBV30 and J is TRBJ2-5, with 8 bases fitting TRBD2. Trimming at V came to 2 bases and at J to 10 bases, leaving 9 bases not matched to a gene. The CDR3 has 13 residues. From germline, CDR1 is GTSNPN and CDR2 SVGIG (reference sequence). Written as DNA, the CDR3 is TGTGCCTGGAGTCGGGGGGGGAACGGGGACCAGTACTTC. This gives the protein CAWSRGGNGDQYF.

The chain is built from TRBV7-9 and TRBJ2-7; TRBD2 is a possible D gene (5 bases). The germline CDR1 and CDR2 sequences are SEHNR and FQNEAQ (reference sequence). The CDR3 runs to 12 residues. Deletions cut 5 bases from V and 6 bases from J, with 11 bases between. The CDR3 nucleotides are TGTGCCAGCAGCAAAGCGGCCCGCGAGCAGTACTTC. Translated: CASSKAAREQYF.

Here the CDR3 reads CATSPGLAGGETQYF. CDR3 nucleotide sequence: TGTGCCACCAGCCCTGGACTAGCGGGAGGGGAGACCCAGTACTTC. This chain connects TRBV24-1 to TRBJ2-5, with 15 bases matching TRBD2. J lost 5 bases, V lost 7 bases, and 4 bases had no gene match. Germline V lookup: CDR1 KGHDR, CDR2 SFDVKD. The CDR3 length is 15 residues.

In this sample, this clonotype turned up a few times. The V gene is TRBV7-2, the J gene TRBJ1-6, with D perhaps TRBD1 (5 bases). This CDR3 is 14 amino acids long. Germline-derived CDR1 and CDR2 are SGHTA and FQGNSA. Trimming stripped 5 bases from V and 9 bases from J, with 14 bases between. In nucleotides, the CDR3 is TGTGCCAGCAGCCCAGGGACGGTACTTTCACCCCTCCACTTT. Its protein is CASSPGTVLSPLHF. Variable domain in full (rest from reference TRBV7-2 and TRBJ1-6): GAGVSQSPSNKVTEKGKDVELRCDPISGHTALYWYRQSLGQGLEFLIYFQGNSAPDKSGLPSDRFSAERTGGSVSTLTIQRTQQEDSAVYLCASSPGTVLSPLHFGNGTRLTVT.